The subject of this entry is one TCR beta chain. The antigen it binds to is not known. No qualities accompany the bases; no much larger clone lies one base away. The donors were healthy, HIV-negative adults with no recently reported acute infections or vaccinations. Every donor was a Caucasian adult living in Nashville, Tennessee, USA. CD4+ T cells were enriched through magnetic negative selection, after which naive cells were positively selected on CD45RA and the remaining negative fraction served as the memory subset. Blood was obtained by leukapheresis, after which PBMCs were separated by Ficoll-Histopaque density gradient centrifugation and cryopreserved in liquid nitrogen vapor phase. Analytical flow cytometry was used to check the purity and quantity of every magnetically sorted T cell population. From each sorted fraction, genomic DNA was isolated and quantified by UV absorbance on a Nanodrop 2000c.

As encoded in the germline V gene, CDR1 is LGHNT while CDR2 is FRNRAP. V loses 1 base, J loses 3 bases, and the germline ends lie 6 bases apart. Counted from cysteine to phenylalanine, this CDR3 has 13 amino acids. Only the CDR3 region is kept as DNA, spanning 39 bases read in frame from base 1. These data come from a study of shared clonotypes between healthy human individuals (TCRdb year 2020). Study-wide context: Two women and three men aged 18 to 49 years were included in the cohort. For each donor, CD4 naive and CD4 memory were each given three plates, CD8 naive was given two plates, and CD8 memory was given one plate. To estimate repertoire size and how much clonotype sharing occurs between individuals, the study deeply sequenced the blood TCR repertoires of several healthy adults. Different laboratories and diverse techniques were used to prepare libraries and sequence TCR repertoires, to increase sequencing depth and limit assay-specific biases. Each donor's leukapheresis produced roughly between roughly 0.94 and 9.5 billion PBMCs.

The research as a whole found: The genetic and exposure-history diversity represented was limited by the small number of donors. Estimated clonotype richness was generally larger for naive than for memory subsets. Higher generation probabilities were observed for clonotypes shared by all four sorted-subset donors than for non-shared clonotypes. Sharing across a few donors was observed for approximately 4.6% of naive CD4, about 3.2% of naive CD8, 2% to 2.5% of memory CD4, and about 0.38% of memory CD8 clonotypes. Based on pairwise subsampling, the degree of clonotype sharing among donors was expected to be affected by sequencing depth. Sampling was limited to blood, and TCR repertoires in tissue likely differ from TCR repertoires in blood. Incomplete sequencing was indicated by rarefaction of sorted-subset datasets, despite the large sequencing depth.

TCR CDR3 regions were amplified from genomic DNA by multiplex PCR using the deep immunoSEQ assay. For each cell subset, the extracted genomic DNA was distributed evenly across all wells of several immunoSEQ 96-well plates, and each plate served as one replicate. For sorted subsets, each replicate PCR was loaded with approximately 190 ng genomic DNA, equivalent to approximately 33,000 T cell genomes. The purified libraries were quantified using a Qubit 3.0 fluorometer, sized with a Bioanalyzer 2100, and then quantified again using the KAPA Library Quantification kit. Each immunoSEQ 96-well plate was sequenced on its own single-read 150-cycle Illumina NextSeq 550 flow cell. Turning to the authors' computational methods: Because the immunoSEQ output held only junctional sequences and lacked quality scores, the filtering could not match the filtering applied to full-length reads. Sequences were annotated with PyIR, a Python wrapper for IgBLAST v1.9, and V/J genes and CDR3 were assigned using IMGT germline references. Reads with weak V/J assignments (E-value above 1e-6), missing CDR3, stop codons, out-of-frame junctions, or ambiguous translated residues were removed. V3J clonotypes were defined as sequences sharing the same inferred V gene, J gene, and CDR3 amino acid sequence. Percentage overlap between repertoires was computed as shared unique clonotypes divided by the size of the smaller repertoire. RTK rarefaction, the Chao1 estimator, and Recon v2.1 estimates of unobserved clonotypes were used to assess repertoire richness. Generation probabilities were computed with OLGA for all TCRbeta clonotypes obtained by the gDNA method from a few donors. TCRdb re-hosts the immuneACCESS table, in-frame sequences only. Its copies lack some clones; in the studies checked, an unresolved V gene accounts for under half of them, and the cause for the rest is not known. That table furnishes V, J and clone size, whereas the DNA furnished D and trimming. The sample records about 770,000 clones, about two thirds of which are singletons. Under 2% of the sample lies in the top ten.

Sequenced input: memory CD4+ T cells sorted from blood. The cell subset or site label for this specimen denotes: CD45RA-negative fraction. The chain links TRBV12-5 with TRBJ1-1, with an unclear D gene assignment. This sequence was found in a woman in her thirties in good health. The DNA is TGTGCTAGTGGTTTGGCCCAGGACACTGAAGCTTTCTTT. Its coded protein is CASGLAQDTEAFF.